Listed here are 20 T cell receptor beta chains from one sample, sequenced in a study of CD8+CD57+ T cells in acquired aplastic anemia. Template material for TCR beta VDJ and CDR3 profiling consisted of genomic DNA. Using its own MiXCR run on the reads, TCRdb lists one record per CDR3 protein. The table has fewer than 200,000 distinct CDR3 sequences, just under 65% seen once. Input material: sorted CD4+, CD8+, or CD8+CD57+ T cells (not recorded which) from PBMCs. All receptors derive from a human donor in good health.

This clonotype was seen more than once but under ten times. The chain has TRBV27 and TRBJ1-1, with 7 bases that match TRBD1. The CDR3 runs 15 residues. Losses at the gene ends were 5 bases for V and 7 bases for J; bases not matched to a gene: 13. CDR1 and CDR2 (germline): MNHEY, SMNVEV (reference sequence). The DNA for the CDR3 is TGTGCCAGCAGTCAAGGGACAGTTGGTGCCGGTGAAGCTTTCTTT. Translated: CASSQGTVGAGEAFF.

Worth noting for this clonotype: A read error may account for a junction end that differs from germline. This rearrangement joins TRBV10-2 to TRBJ2-3; D is undetermined. CDR3 length: 11 amino acids. Germline V CDR1 and CDR2: WSHSY, SAAADI. This chain's CDR3 is CASSYPDTQYF. The CDR3 DNA sequence: TGTGCCAGCAGCTACCCAGATACGCAGTATTTT.

This clonotype appeared once. The chain combines TRBV9 with TRBJ1-1; perhaps TRBD1 as D (5 bases). Trimming took off 7 bases at V and 4 bases at J, with 14 bases between the two ends. The CDR3 has 13 amino acids. Germline assignment: CDR1 SGDLS and CDR2 YYNGEE. The CDR3 nucleotides are TGTGCCAGCTCGTTCGGGCAGGGCACTGAAGCTTTCTTT. Its protein is CASSFGQGTEAFF.

This clonotype showed up many times. The chain is built from TRBV4-3 and TRBJ2-6; tentatively, D is TRBD1 (5 bases). V gave up 0 bases and J gave up 2 bases, with 8 bases separating them. Germline V gene lookup returns CDR1 LGHNA and CDR2 YSLEER. The CDR3 covers 16 residues. CDR3 in DNA: TGCGCCAGCAGCCAAGATACGACAGCTGGGGCCAACGTCCTGACTTTC. It is translated as CASSQDTTAGANVLTF.

The V call is TRBV9, the J call TRBJ2-1; the D is unclear. Trimming left V 1 base short and J 0 bases short, with 8 bases between. The CDR3 length is 15 residues. Germline loops: CDR1 SGDLS, CDR2 YYNGEE. This chain's CDR3 is CASSVRSSSYNEQFF. CDR3 sequence (DNA): TGTGCCAGCAGCGTACGGTCCAGCTCCTACAATGAGCAGTTCTTC.

This clonotype was seen only once. This chain uses TRBV20-1 with TRBJ1-1; D may be TRBD1 (6 bases). The germline gives CDR1 DFQATT, CDR2 SNEGSKA (reference sequence). V lost 6 bases, J lost 1 base, and 12 bases lay in between. The length of the CDR3 is 13 residues. In nucleotides, the CDR3 is TGCAGTGCGGAGAAGGGGGGGAACACTGAAGCTTTCTTT. It yields the protein CSAEKGGNTEAFF.

Details on this clonotype: The junction differs from germline at one of its ends, possibly a read error. The chain carries TRBV15 and TRBJ1-5, with 8 nucleotides matching TRBD1. The CDR3 is 15 residues long. The germline gives CDR1 LNHNV, CDR2 YYDKDF (reference sequence). This CDR3 is CAASTGQGYNQPQHF. DNA of the CDR3: TGTGCCGCCAGTACTGGACAGGGTTACAATCAGCCCCAGCATTTT.

In DNA form, the CDR3 reads TGTGCCAGCAGTCAAGACGCCGATCAGCCCCAGCATTTT. It codes for CASSQDADQPQHF. V gene TRBV7-9 combines with J gene TRBJ1-5; D remains unclear. Germline V gives CDR1 SEHNR, CDR2 FQNEAQ (reference sequence). The V end lost 6 bases, the J end lost 5 bases, and 11 bases lay between the germline ends. The CDR3 runs 13 residues. The whole variable domain, remainder taken from reference TRBV7-9 and TRBJ1-5, is DTGVSQNPRHKITKRGQNVTFRCDPISEHNRLYWYRQTLGQGPEFLTYFQNEAQLEKSRLLSDRFSAERPKGSFSTLEIQRTEQGDSAMYLCASSQDADQPQHFGDGTRLSIL.

The rearrangement joins TRBV7-9 to TRBJ2-1; 7 bases agree with TRBD1. The CDR3 runs to 14 residues. From germline, CDR1 is SEHNR and CDR2 FQNEAQ (reference sequence). The V gene end was trimmed by 1 base and the J gene end by 6 bases; junction bases not matched to a gene: 3. The CDR3 protein is CASSLGDRVNEQFF. Written as DNA, the CDR3 is TGTGCCAGCAGCTTAGGTGACAGGGTCAATGAGCAGTTCTTC.

The J gene is TRBJ1-1, the V gene TRBV7-2; D uncertain. With 1 base removed from V and 4 bases from J, the gap between germline ends came to 7 bases. The CDR3 extends over 13 amino acids. The germline CDR1 and CDR2 sequences are SGHTA and FQGNSA. CDR3 region: CASSLGVGTEAFF. CDR3 nucleotides: TGTGCCAGCAGCTTAGGGGTAGGCACTGAAGCTTTCTTT.

This chain connects TRBV2 to TRBJ2-3; 9 positions match TRBD2. V shed 5 bases, J shed 0 bases, and the junction held 3 bases outside the gene matches. Germline V lookup: CDR1 SNHLY, CDR2 FYNNEI. This CDR3 is built from 15 residues. CDR3 coding DNA: TGTGCCAGCAGTCTCGGGACTAGCAGCACAGATACGCAGTATTTT. Amino acid sequence: CASSLGTSSTDTQYF.

The chain combines TRBV2 with TRBJ2-7, with a possible D match to TRBD1 (6 bases). Germline V CDR1 and CDR2: SNHLY, FYNNEI. Deletions cut 7 bases from V and 4 bases from J, with 17 bases between. The CDR3 spans 14 residues. The CDR3: CASTRSQGLYEQYF. CDR3 bases: TGTGCCAGCACTAGATCACAGGGCCTGTACGAGCAGTACTTC. Filled out from reference TRBV2 and TRBJ2-7, the complete variable domain reads EPEVTQTPSHQVTQMGQEVILRCVPISNHLYFYWYRQILGQKVEFLVSFYNNEISEKSEIFDDQFSVERPDGSNFTLKIRSTKLEDSAMYFCASTRSQGLYEQYFGPGTRLTVT.

This CDR3 is CASSRRQGDVETQYF. The CDR3 DNA is TGTGCCAGCAGCCGGCGGCAGGGGGACGTAGAGACCCAGTACTTC. The V and J genes are TRBV14 and TRBJ2-5, with 7 bases fitting TRBD1. Trimming took 4 bases from V and 4 from J; bases not matched to a gene: 9. The germline V gene has CDR1 SGHDN and CDR2 FVKESK. This CDR3 is built from 15 residues.

This clonotype has only one observation. The chain recombines TRBV15 with TRBJ2-7, with D unclear. The CDR3 is 14 residues long. V dropped 2 bases and J dropped 0 bases, with 8 bases sitting between them. Germline V lookup: CDR1 LNHNV, CDR2 YYDKDF (reference sequence). The CDR3 bases are TGTGCCACCAGCAGACCCTCGGGCTCCTACGAGCAGTACTTC. Its protein is CATSRPSGSYEQYF. The full variable domain, with the rest looked up from reference TRBV15 and TRBJ2-7, is DAMVIQNPRYQVTQFGKPVTLSCSQTLNHNVMYWYQQKSSQAPKLLFHYYDKDFNNEADTPDNFQSRRPNTSFCFLDIRSPGLGDTAMYLCATSRPSGSYEQYFGPGTRLTVT.

The rearrangement uses TRBV20-1 and TRBJ2-7; the match to TRBD2 covers 9 bases. In germline, CDR1 is DFQATT, CDR2 SNEGSKA (reference sequence). Trimming removed 3 bases from V and 2 bases from J; junction bases left unmatched: 5. This CDR3 is built from 14 residues. The CDR3, as DNA: TGCAGTGCTAGTCCTGGGACTAGCCCCTACGAGCAGTACTTC. This sequence encodes CSASPGTSPYEQYF.

The chain is built from TRBV20-1 and TRBJ2-1, with 10 bases matching TRBD1. The ends lost 5 bases at V and 7 bases at J; junction bases unmatched: 14. The CDR3 contains 16 residues. Germline V gene data show CDR1 as DFQATT and CDR2 as SNEGSKA (reference sequence). This CDR3 is CSAPSFPGQGMNEQFF. Written as DNA, the CDR3 is TGCAGTGCTCCATCCTTCCCGGGACAGGGGATGAATGAGCAGTTCTTC.

The chain is built from TRBV7-2 and TRBJ1-6; D is undetermined. The germline CDR1 and CDR2 sequences are SGHTA and FQGNSA. The V gene lost 1 base and the J gene lost 0 bases, with 13 bases spanning the gap. The CDR3 is 18 residues long. The CDR3 loop reads CASSLVQATSSYNSPLHF. CDR3 DNA sequence: TGTGCCAGCAGCTTAGTTCAGGCGACGAGCTCCTATAATTCACCCCTCCACTTT.

The chain uses TRBV7-6 and TRBJ2-1; D call uncertain. The CDR3 sequence is 15 residues long. Germline V lookup: CDR1 SGHVS, CDR2 FNYEAQ. Trimming took 1 base from V and 0 from J, leaving 7 bases between them. The CDR3 DNA reads as TGTGCCAGCAGCTTAGAACACCTCTCCTACAATGAGCAGTTCTTC. Protein sequence: CASSLEHLSYNEQFF. Drawing the rest from reference TRBV7-6 and TRBJ2-1, the complete variable domain is GAGVSQSPRYKVTKRGQDVALRCDPISGHVSLYWYRQALGQGPEFLTYFNYEAQQDKSGLPNDRFSAERPEGSISTLTIQRTEQRDSAMYRCASSLEHLSYNEQFFGPGTRLTVL.

This clonotype was seen a handful of times. The V call is TRBV15, the J call TRBJ1-3; no clear D gene. Trimming removed 0 bases from V and 4 bases from J, with 13 bases in between. Germline CDR1 and CDR2: LNHNV and YYDKDF (reference sequence). The CDR3 extends over 16 amino acids. CDR3 region: CATSRDFVVTGNTIYF. Written as DNA, the CDR3 is TGTGCCACCAGCAGAGATTTCGTGGTTACCGGAAACACCATATATTTT.

In this sample, this clonotype turned up once. The chain uses TRBV12-3 or TRBV12-4 and TRBJ1-1; the D gene is possibly TRBD1 (6 bases). CDR3 length: 15 amino acids. Trimming pared 6 bases from V and 0 bases from J, leaving 14 bases between. CDR3 residues: CASRYRDGVNTEAFF. The CDR3 DNA is TGTGCCAGCAGGTACAGGGACGGGGTGAACACTGAAGCTTTCTTT.